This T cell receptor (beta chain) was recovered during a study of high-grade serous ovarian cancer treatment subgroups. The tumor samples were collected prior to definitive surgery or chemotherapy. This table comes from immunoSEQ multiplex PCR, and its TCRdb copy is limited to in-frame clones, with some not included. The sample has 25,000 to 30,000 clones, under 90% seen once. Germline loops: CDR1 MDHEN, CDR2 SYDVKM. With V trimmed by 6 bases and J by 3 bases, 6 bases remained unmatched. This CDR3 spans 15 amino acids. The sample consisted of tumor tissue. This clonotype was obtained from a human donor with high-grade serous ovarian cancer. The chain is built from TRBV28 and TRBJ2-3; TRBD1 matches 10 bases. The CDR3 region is CASSKTGGKTDTQYF. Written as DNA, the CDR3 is TGTGCCAGCAGCAAGACAGGGGGCAAGACAGATACGCAGTATTTT.